This T cell receptor beta chain was documented in a study of response to subunit inactivated influenza vaccine. Study outcomes and limitations: The authors put forward the suggestion that each seasonal influenza vaccination may bring in only a limited number of new T cells.

One entry per CDR3 protein, called by TCRdb with MiXCR from the RT-PCR reads. The sample has hundreds of thousands of distinct CDR3 sequences; 11% are singletons. As to this clonotype: Its antigen is not identified.

This CDR3 region has 16 residues. Trimming pared 0 bases from V and 4 bases from J, leaving 15 bases between. The clonotype was recovered from a man over 45 who received an inactivated influenza vaccine. This material consisted of PBMCs from blood, taken roughly 6 weeks after vaccination. This chain links TRBV12-3 or TRBV12-4 with TRBJ1-2, with D unresolved. CDR3 coding DNA: TGTGCCAGCAGTTTAGCCTTACGTCCCGCGTTCTATGGCTACACCTTC. It encodes CASSLALRPAFYGYTF.